Listed below are T cell receptor beta chains from one sample, sequenced in a study of persistence of HIV-infected CD4 T cells. Measured with immunoSEQ multiplex PCR; TCRdb has only the in-frame clones, and not every one. Of about 32,000 clones in the sample, approximately 66% were seen once. These receptors' antigens are unknown. The sequencing used CD4+ T cells sorted from PBMCs after approximately 20-hour stimulation, collected from a patient who received antiretroviral therapy. Source of these receptors: an adult man with HIV who was CMV-seropositive. The CDR3 runs from the conserved cysteine through the conserved F or W. Fields, in order: clone size, J gene, V gene, D gene, CDR3 DNA, CDR3 protein. D genes are given only for firm matches. Rows give clone size only sometimes, using once, few, many, or a class for an expanded clone.

-	TRBJ1-6	TRBV6-5	-	TGTGCCAGCAGTTACTCGTATCGTGCCGATTCACCCCTCCACTTT	CASSYSYRADSPLHF
-	TRBJ2-3	TRBV4-1	TRBD2	TGCGCCAGCAGCCAAGTTCTAGCGGGGTCCACAGATACGCAGTATTTT	CASSQVLAGSTDTQYF
-	TRBJ1-4	TRBV27	-	TGTGCCAGCAGCGGGGACACGAGGGGAGGAGAAAAACTGTTTTTT	CASSGDTRGGEKLFF
-	TRBJ2-1	TRBV6-5	-	TGTGCCAGCAGTTACCAACCATCCCATAACGTCGATGAGCAGTTCTTC	CASSYQPSHNVDEQFF
-	TRBJ1-2	TRBV4-1	TRBD1	TGCGCCAGCAGCCACCAAAACAGGGGAGACTATGGCTACACCTTC	CASSHQNRGDYGYTF
-	TRBJ1-1	TRBV7-3	TRBD1	TGTGCCAGCAGTAAGGGACAGATGAACACTGAAGCTTTCTTT	CASSKGQMNTEAFF
-	TRBJ1-2	TRBV6-1	-	TGTGCCAGCAGTGAAGAGTCCTTCTATGGCTACACCTTC	CASSEESFYGYTF
-	TRBJ1-3	TRBV20-1	-	TGCAGTGCCGATTGGGTCGGCGGCCGATATTTT	CSADWVGGRYF
-	TRBJ1-5	TRBV2	-	TGTGCCAGCAGTGAGGGGGTCCTTAATCAGCCCCAGCATTTT	CASSEGVLNQPQHF
-	TRBJ2-1	TRBV6-5	-	TGTGCCAGCAGTTACTCCGGACTTCTCAATGAGCAGTTCTTC	CASSYSGLLNEQFF
few	TRBJ2-3	TRBV7-9	-	TGTGCCAGCAGTCTAGATGGGAGAGATACGCAGTATTTT	CASSLDGRDTQYF
-	TRBJ2-3	TRBV6-5	TRBD1	TGTGCCAGCAGACTGGACAGGGGAGTTGCAGATACGCAGTATTTT	CASRLDRGVADTQYF
-	TRBJ1-5	TRBV7-8	-	TGTGCCAGCAGCCCTCAGTTCGATCAGCCCCAGCATTTT	CASSPQFDQPQHF
-	TRBJ2-2	TRBV7-9	-	TGTGCCAGCAGCTTAGTACCCTTGGGCGGGGAGCTGTTTTTT	CASSLVPLGGELFF
-	TRBJ2-3	TRBV18	TRBD2	TGTGCCAGCTCACCACGGCTAGCGGGGGGGCTAAGCACAGATACGCAGTATTTT	CASSPRLAGGLSTDTQYF
few	TRBJ2-1	TRBV5-4	TRBD2	TGTGCCAGCAGCTCCTCGGGGGGGAGCTCCTACAATGAGCAGTTCTTC	CASSSSGGSSYNEQFF
few	TRBJ2-7	TRBV13	-	TGTGCCAGCAGCTTATACAGGGAATTCTACAACGAGCAGTACTTC	CASSLYREFYNEQYF
-	TRBJ1-5	TRBV19	-	TGTGCCAGTAGTCCCGATTCTTTTAGCAATCAGCCCCAGCATTTT	CASSPDSFSNQPQHF
-	TRBJ2-1	TRBV19	-	TGTGCCTCAACAAGCCCTAGCCGTAGTCACGAGCAGTTCTTC	CASTSPSRSHEQFF
-	TRBJ2-5	TRBV5-1	TRBD1	TGCGCCAGCAGCCCCCCGACGGGGACAGGGCCAGAGACCCAGTACTTC	CASSPPTGTGPETQYF
-	TRBJ1-3	TRBV5-3	-	TGTGCCAGAACCGGGACCGTGAACCACTTCTCTGGAAACACCATATATTTT	CARTGTVNHFSGNTIYF
-	TRBJ1-5	TRBV27	-	TGTGCCAGCAGTTCCTCCGGGTCTACCCCCAATCAGCCCCAGCATTTT	CASSSSGSTPNQPQHF
once	TRBJ1-4	TRBV28	-	TGTGCCAGCAGTTCTCGGGCGGAAAAACTGTTTTTT	CASSSRAEKLFF
few	TRBJ2-1	TRBV6-6	-	TGTGCCAGCGCGACTTACGGATTCAATGAGCAGTTCTTC	CASATYGFNEQFF
-	TRBJ1-2	TRBV3-1/TRBV3-2	-	TGTGCCAGCAGCCAAGGGTCCAGGGGAGGCGGCTACACCTTC	CASSQGSRGGGYTF
-	TRBJ2-7	TRBV2	-	TGTGCCAGCAGTGAAAGGGGAACAGGGCCGTCCTACGAGCAGTACTTC	CASSERGTGPSYEQYF
-	TRBJ2-3	TRBV5-1	-	TGCGCCAGCAGCTTCCTAGGTAAACTTAGCGGTTGGGTGTCGACGACAGATACGCAGTATTTT	CASSFLGKLSGWVSTTDTQYF
-	TRBJ2-6	TRBV6-1	-	TGTGCCAGCAGTGAATTCAGCTCTGGGGCCAACGTCCTGACTTTC	CASSEFSSGANVLTF
-	TRBJ1-1	TRBV19	TRBD1	TGTGCCAGTAGTTCTCGGACAGGGGTTCGTGCTGAAGCTTTCTTT	CASSSRTGVRAEAFF
-	TRBJ1-4	TRBV9	-	TGTGCCAGCAGCGTAGGGGGCCTTGGGGCTAATGAAAAACTGTTTTTT	CASSVGGLGANEKLFF
-	TRBJ1-1	TRBV3-1/TRBV3-2	TRBD1	TGTGCCAGCAGCCCAACCTTCCAGGGGGGGAACACTGAAGCTTTCTTT	CASSPTFQGGNTEAFF
once	TRBJ2-3	TRBV28	TRBD2	TGTGCCAGCAGTCAAGCGGGGGGGCGCGCAGATACGCAGTATTTT	CASSQAGGRADTQYF
few	TRBJ2-7	TRBV27	TRBD2	TGTGCCAGCGCCCTACTAGCGGGGGATCCCTACGAGCAGTACTTC	CASALLAGDPYEQYF
-	TRBJ2-7	TRBV19	TRBD1	TGTGCCAGTAGTAATATGGGACAGGGCTACGAGCAGTACTTC	CASSNMGQGYEQYF
-	TRBJ1-1	TRBV27	-	TGTGCCAGCAGCCCCCCTGAGCCAGCCCCGGACACTGAAGCTTTCTTT	CASSPPEPAPDTEAFF
-	TRBJ1-5	TRBV6-1	-	TGTGCCAGCAGTCCAGGGGTGGTCAATCAGCCCCAGCATTTT	CASSPGVVNQPQHF
once	TRBJ2-7	TRBV19	-	TGTGCCAGTAGTGAGGGGGGACCTTCTCCCTACGAGCAGTACTTC	CASSEGGPSPYEQYF
medium-sized	TRBJ1-6	TRBV10-1	-	TGCGCCAGCAGTCCGGGACGGGAGAATTCACCCCTCCACTTT	CASSPGRENSPLHF
-	TRBJ1-2	TRBV2	-	TGTGCCAGCAGTCTCGGGACTAACTATGGCTACACCTTC	CASSLGTNYGYTF
-	TRBJ2-7	TRBV7-6	-	TGTGCCAGCAGCTCTCCTGCTGGGGCCTACGAGCAGTACTTC	CASSSPAGAYEQYF
-	TRBJ2-3	TRBV9	TRBD2	TGTGCCAGCACCCGAGGACTAGCGGGGGTTGGAGATACGCAGTATTTT	CASTRGLAGVGDTQYF
once	TRBJ2-3	TRBV4-1	TRBD2	TGCGCCAGCAGCCGCCAACTAGCGGGGGGGCAGGAAGATACGCAGTATTTT	CASSRQLAGGQEDTQYF